The 11 T cell receptor beta chains listed next were all sequenced from one sample in a study of control samples from healthy donors and cancer patients. Repertoires were generated with immunoSEQ multiplex PCR, while TCRdb's copy carries only in-frame clones and drops some. The sample shows roughly 45,000 clones, approximately 90% of them seen only once. Specimen: PBMCs. Source of these receptors: a man aged 25-45 years with colorectal cancer.

The sample holds one count of this clone. The chain carries TRBV18 and TRBJ2-7; TRBD1 matches 10 bases. The CDR3 loop spans 14 amino acids. Germline loops: CDR1 KGHSH, CDR2 LQKENI. The trim removed 6 bases at V and 3 bases at J, leaving 5 bases unmatched. The CDR3 nucleotides read TGTGCCAGCTCCGCCGGGACAGGGGTCTACGAGCAGTACTTC. The encoded protein is CASSAGTGVYEQYF.

CDR3 in DNA: TGTGCCAGCAGCCAAGCCCTCTCAGACGGGAACTCCTACGAGCAGTACTTC. This codes for CASSQALSDGNSYEQYF. The genes are TRBV3-1 (or the pseudogene TRBV3-2) and TRBJ2-7; D is perhaps TRBD2 (5 bases). V lost 1 base, J lost 0 bases, and 16 bases lay in between. Germline V gene lookup returns CDR1 LGHDT and CDR2 YNNKEL (reference sequence). This CDR3 has 17 amino acids.

The rearrangement links TRBV30 to TRBJ2-2; TRBD2 is a possible D gene (5 bases). CDR1 is GTSNPN and CDR2 is SVGIG in the germline V gene (reference sequence). This CDR3 has 13 residues. CDR3 residues: CAGGGANTGELFF. The CDR3 DNA is TGTGCTGGAGGAGGAGCGAACACCGGGGAGCTGTTTTTT.

V gene TRBV30 combines with J gene TRBJ1-1; 7 nucleotides match TRBD1. CDR1 is GTSNPN and CDR2 is SVGIG in the germline V gene (reference sequence). The CDR3 runs 12 residues. V dropped 1 base and J dropped 10; count of bases not matched to a gene: 6. The DNA of the CDR3 is TGTGCCTGGAGTGCGCAGGGGGGGGGAGCTTTCTTT. Its translation is CAWSAQGGGAFF.

The chain uses TRBV27 and TRBJ1-1; TRBD1 aligns across 7 bases. Trimming removed 4 bases from V and 10 bases from J; junction bases left unmatched: 12. Germline CDR1 MNHEY, CDR2 SMNVEV (reference sequence). The CDR3 is 14 residues long. The CDR3 reads CASSSGQNPPVAFF. The CDR3 DNA sequence: TGTGCCAGCAGTTCGGGACAGAACCCCCCGGTAGCTTTCTTT.

This chain links TRBV5-5 with TRBJ2-5; a weak D match, TRBD2 (6 bases). The V and J ends lost 0 bases and 2 bases respectively, with 14 bases between them. Looked up from germline, CDR1 is SGHKS and CDR2 is YYEKEE (reference sequence). The length of the CDR3 is 16 residues. Here the CDR3 DNA reads TGTGCCAGCAGCTTGGCCCCGACTAGGAAACAAGAGACCCAGTACTTC. Residues: CASSLAPTRKQETQYF.

This chain connects TRBV7-9 to TRBJ1-6; D unresolved. Per germline, CDR1 SEHNR and CDR2 FQNEAQ (reference sequence). There are 13 residues in the CDR3. V lost 2 bases to trimming and J lost 9 bases, with 8 bases between them. As DNA, the CDR3 is TGTGCCAGCAGCTTATCGGAGCGTTCACCCCTCCACTTT. Its translation: CASSLSERSPLHF.

The V call is TRBV6-6, the J call TRBJ2-2; no clear D gene. The length of the CDR3 is 15 residues. Germline V gives CDR1 MNHNY, CDR2 SVGAGI (reference sequence). The ends were cut back, 2 bases at V and 6 bases at J, with 13 bases in the middle. The CDR3 sequence: CASSYTSAGSGELFF. The CDR3 coding sequence is TGTGCCAGCAGTTACACCTCGGCAGGTTCCGGGGAGCTGTTTTTT.

The rearrangement uses TRBV6-5 and TRBJ2-2; no clear D gene. Germline values: CDR1 MNHEY, CDR2 SVGAGI. Deletions cut 6 bases from V and 0 bases from J, with 8 bases between. This CDR3 spans 14 amino acids. The CDR3 sequence: CASSRSPNTGELFF. Written as DNA, the CDR3 is TGTGCCAGCAGCCGTTCCCCGAACACCGGGGAGCTGTTTTTT.

This chain joins TRBV6-2 or TRBV6-3 and TRBJ2-7; the match to TRBD1 covers 10 bases. V lost 3 bases and J lost 2; bases outside the gene matches: 10. The V gene's germline CDR1 is MNHEY and CDR2 SVGEGT. This CDR3 contains 17 residues. As DNA, the CDR3 is TGTGCCAGCAGTTATCCCCGTCCGGGACAGGGGACCTACGAGCAGTACTTC. This gives the protein CASSYPRPGQGTYEQYF.

The chain has TRBV6-2 or TRBV6-3 and TRBJ2-7, with D perhaps matching TRBD1 (6 bases). The CDR3 is 13 residues long. The germline V gene encodes CDR1 MNHEY and CDR2 SVGEGT. With 4 bases removed from V and 1 base from J, the gap between germline ends came to 8 bases. The CDR3 here is CASSLRGSYEQYF. The CDR3 DNA is TGTGCCAGCAGTTTGAGGGGGTCCTACGAGCAGTACTTC.